The T cell receptor beta chain under discussion was sequenced for a study of blood T cells in healthy people across ages. No fewer than 7 million PBMCs went into each sample. Next came a second PCR, run for about 7 to 12 cycles, which used a sample-barcoded 5' primer along with a J-beta primer mix. MiXCR was run by TCRdb on the 5' RACE reads, yielding one entry per CDR3 protein. The sample has roughly 700,000 distinct CDR3 sequences; approximately 29% are singletons. At least ten counts were recorded for this clonotype. The sequence was collected from an elderly woman in good health. Sequencing was carried out using blood.

The CDR3 nucleotides read TGTGCCAGCAGTGAAGGGGGCGCCGGCTATGGCTACACCTTC. Translating it yields CASSEGGAGYGYTF. This rearrangement joins TRBV6-1 to TRBJ1-2; TRBD1 is a possible D gene (5 bases). The CDR3 runs to 14 residues. V was pared by 1 base and J by 4 bases, with 10 bases between. Germline V gene data show CDR1 as MNHNS and CDR2 as SASEGT.